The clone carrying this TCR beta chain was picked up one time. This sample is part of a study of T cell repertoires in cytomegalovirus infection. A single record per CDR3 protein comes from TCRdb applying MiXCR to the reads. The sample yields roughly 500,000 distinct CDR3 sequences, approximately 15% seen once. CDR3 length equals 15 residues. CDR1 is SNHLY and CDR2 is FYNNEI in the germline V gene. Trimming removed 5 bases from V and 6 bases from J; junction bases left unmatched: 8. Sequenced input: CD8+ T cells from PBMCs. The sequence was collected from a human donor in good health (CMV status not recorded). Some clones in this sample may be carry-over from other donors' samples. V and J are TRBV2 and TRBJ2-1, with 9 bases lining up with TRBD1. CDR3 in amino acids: CASSPGQGTCNEQFF. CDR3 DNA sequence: TGTGCCAGCAGTCCGGGACAGGGAACCTGCAATGAGCAGTTCTTC. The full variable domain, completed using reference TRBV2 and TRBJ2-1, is EPEVTQTPSHQVTQMGQEVILRCVPISNHLYFYWYRQILGQKVEFLVSFYNNEISEKSEIFDDQFSVERPDGSNFTLKIRSTKLEDSAMYFCASSPGQGTCNEQFFGPGTRLTVL.